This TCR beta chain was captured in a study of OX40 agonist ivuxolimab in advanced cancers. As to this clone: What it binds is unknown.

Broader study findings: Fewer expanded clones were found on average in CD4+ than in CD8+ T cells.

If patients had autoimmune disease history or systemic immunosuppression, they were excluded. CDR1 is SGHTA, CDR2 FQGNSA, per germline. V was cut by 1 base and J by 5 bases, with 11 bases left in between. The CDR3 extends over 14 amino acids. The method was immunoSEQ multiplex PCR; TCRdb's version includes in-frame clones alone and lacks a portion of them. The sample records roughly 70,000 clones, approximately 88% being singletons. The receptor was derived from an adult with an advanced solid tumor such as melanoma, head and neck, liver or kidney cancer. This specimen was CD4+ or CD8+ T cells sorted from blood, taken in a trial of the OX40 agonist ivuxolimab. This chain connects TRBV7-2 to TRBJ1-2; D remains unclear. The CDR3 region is CASSLEAPRYGYTF. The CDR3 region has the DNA TGTGCCAGCAGCTTAGAGGCCCCGCGGTATGGCTACACCTTC.